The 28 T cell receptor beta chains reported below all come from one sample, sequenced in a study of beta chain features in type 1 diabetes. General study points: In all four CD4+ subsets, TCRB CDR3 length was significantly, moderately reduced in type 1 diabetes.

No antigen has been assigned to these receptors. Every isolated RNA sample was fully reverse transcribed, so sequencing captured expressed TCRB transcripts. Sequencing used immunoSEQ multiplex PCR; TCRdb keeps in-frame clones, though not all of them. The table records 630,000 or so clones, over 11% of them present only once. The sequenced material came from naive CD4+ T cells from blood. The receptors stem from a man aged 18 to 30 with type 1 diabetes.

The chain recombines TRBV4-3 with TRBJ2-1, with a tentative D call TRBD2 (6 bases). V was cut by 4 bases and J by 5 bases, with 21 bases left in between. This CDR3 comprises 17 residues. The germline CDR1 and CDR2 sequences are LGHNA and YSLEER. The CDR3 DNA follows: TGCGCCAGCAGCCCATCCCTTTCGGGGGAAAGAGACAATGAGCAGTTCTTC. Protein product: CASSPSLSGERDNEQFF.

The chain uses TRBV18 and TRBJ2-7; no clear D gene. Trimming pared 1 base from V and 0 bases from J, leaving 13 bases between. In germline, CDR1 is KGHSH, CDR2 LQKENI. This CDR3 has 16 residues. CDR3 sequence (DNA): TGTGCCAGCTCACCACAAAGGAGAACTTCCTCCTACGAGCAGTACTTC. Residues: CASSPQRRTSSYEQYF.

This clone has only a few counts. CDR3 sequence: CASSSPGQIHEQYF. The CDR3 DNA follows: TGTGCCAGCAGTTCTCCGGGACAGATCCACGAGCAGTACTTC. The gene calls are TRBV28 and TRBJ2-7, with 7 nucleotides matching TRBD1. Germline V gene data show CDR1 as MDHEN and CDR2 as SYDVKM. With 4 bases clipped from V and 5 bases from J, the junction kept 8 bases outside the gene matches. The CDR3 loop spans 14 amino acids. The entire variable domain, with the rest obtained from reference TRBV28 and TRBJ2-7, is as follows: DVKVTQSSRYLVKRTGEKVFLECVQDMDHENMFWYRQDPGLGLRLIYFSYDVKMKEKGDIPEGYSVSREKKERFSLILESASTNQTSMYLCASSSPGQIHEQYFGPGTRLTVT.

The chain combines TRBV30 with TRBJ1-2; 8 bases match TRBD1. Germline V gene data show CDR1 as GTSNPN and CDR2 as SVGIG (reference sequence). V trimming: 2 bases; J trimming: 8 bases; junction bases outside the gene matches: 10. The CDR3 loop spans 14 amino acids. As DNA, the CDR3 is TGTGCCTGGAGTCCCCACAGGGGGTGGAAAGGCTACACCTTC. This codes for CAWSPHRGWKGYTF.

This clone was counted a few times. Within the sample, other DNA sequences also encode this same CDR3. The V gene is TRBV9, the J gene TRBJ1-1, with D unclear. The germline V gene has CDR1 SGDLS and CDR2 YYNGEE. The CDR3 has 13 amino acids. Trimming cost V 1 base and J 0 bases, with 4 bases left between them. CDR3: CASSVIMNTEAFF. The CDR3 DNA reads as TGTGCCAGCAGCGTAATTATGAACACTGAAGCTTTCTTT.

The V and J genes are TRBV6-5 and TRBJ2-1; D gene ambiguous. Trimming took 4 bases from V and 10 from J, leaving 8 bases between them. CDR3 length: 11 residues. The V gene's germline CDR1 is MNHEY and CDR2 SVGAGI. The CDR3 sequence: CASSSPTEQFF. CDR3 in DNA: TGTGCCAGCAGTTCCCCTACCGAGCAGTTCTTC.

CDR3 amino acids: CASSVARRGDNEQFF. The CDR3 DNA sequence: TGTGCCAGCAGCGTAGCTAGGCGGGGAGACAATGAGCAGTTCTTC. This rearrangement joins TRBV9 to TRBJ2-1; tentative D call: TRBD2 (6 bases). Germline V gene sequence: CDR1 SGDLS, CDR2 YYNGEE. This CDR3 region has 15 residues. The V gene lost 0 bases and the J gene lost 5 bases, with 12 bases spanning the gap.

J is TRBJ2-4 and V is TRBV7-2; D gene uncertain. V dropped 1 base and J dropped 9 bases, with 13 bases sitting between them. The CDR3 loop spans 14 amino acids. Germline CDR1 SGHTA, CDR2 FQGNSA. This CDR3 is CASSLGSLQPIQYF. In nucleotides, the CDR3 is TGTGCCAGCAGCTTAGGTTCTCTCCAACCCATTCAGTACTTC.

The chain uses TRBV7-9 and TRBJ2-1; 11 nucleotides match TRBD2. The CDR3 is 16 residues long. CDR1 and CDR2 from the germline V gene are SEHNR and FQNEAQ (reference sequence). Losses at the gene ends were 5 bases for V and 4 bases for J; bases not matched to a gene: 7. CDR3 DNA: TGTGCCAGCAGCCCGGGACTAGCGGCCTCATACAATGAGCAGTTCTTC. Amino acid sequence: CASSPGLAASYNEQFF. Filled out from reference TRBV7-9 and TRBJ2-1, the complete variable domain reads DTGVSQNPRHKITKRGQNVTFRCDPISEHNRLYWYRQTLGQGPEFLTYFQNEAQLEKSRLLSDRFSAERPKGSFSTLEIQRTEQGDSAMYLCASSPGLAASYNEQFFGPGTRLTVL.

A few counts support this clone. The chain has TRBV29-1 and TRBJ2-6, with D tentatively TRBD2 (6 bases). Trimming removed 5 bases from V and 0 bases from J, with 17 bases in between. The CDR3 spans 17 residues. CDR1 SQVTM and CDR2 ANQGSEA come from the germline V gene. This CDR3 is CSVYGTHSRSGANVLTF. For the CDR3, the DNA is TGCAGCGTTTACGGGACTCACTCCCGCTCTGGGGCCAACGTCCTGACTTTC. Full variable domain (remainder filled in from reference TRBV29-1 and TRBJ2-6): SAVISQKPSRDICQRGTSLTIQCQVDSQVTMMFWYRQQPGQSLTLIATANQGSEATYESGFVIDKFPISRPNLTFSTLTVSNMSPEDSSIYLCSVYGTHSRSGANVLTFGAGSRLTVL.

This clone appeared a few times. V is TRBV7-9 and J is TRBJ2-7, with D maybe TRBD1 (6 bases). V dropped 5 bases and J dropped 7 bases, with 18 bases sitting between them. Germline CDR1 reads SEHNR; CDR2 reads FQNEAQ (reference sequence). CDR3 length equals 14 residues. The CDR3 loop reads CASSVGQLMREQYF. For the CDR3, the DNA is TGTGCCAGCAGCGTAGGACAGCTAATGAGAGAGCAGTACTTC.

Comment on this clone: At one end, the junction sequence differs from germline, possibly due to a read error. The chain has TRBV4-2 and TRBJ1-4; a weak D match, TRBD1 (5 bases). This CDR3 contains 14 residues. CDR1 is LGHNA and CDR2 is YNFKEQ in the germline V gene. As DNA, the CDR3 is TGTGCCAGCAGCTTAACCGGGACTAAAGAAAAACTGTTTTTT. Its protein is CASSLTGTKEKLFF.

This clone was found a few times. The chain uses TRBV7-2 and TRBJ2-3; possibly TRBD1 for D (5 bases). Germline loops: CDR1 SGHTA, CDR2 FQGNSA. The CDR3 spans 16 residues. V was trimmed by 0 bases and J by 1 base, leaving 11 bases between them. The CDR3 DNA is TGTGCCAGCAGCTTAGCGCTGGGCAGGGGCACAGATACGCAGTATTTT. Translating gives CASSLALGRGTDTQYF. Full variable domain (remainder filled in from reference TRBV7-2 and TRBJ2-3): GAGVSQSPSNKVTEKGKDVELRCDPISGHTALYWYRQSLGQGLEFLIYFQGNSAPDKSGLPSDRFSAERTGGSVSTLTIQRTQQEDSAVYLCASSLALGRGTDTQYFGPGTRLTVL.

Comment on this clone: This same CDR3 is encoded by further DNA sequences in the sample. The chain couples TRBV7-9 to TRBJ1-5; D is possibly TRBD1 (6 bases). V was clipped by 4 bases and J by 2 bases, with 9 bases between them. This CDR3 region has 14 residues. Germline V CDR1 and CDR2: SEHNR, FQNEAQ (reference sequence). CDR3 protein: CASSSRQGNQPQHF. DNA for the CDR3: TGTGCCAGCAGCTCCCGACAGGGCAATCAGCCCCAGCATTTT.

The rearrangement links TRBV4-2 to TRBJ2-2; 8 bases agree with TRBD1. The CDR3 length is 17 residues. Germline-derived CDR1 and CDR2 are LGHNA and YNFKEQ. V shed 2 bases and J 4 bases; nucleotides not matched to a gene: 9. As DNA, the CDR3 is TGTGCCAGCAGCCAAACCGACAGGGGACCGGGCACCGGGGAGCTGTTTTTT. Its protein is CASSQTDRGPGTGELFF.

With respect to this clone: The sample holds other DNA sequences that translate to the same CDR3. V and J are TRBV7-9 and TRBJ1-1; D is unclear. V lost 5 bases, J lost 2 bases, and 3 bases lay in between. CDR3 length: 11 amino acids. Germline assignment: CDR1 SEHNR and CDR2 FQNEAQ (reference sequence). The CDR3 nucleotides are TGTGCCAGCAGCGCAAACACTGAAGCTTTCTTT. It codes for CASSANTEAFF.

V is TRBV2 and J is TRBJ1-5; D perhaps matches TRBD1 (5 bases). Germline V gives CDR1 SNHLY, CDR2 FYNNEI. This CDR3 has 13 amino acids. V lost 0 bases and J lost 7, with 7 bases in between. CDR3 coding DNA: TGTGCCAGCAGTGAAGCCGGGGACCAGCCCCAGCATTTT. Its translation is CASSEAGDQPQHF. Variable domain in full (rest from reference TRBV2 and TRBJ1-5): EPEVTQTPSHQVTQMGQEVILRCVPISNHLYFYWYRQILGQKVEFLVSFYNNEISEKSEIFDDQFSVERPDGSNFTLKIRSTKLEDSAMYFCASSEAGDQPQHFGDGTRLSIL.

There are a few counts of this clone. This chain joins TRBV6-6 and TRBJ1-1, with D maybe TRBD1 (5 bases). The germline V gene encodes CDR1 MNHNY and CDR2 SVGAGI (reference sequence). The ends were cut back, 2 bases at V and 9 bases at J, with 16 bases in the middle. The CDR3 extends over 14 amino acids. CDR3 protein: CASSYPEEGTKAFF. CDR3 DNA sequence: TGTGCCAGCAGTTACCCCGAGGAGGGGACGAAAGCTTTCTTT.

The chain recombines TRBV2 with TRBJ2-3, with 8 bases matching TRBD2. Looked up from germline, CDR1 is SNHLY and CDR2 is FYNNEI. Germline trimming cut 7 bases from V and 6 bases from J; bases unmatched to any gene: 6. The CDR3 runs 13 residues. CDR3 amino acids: CASTTSGWDTQYF. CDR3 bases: TGTGCCAGCACTACTAGCGGCTGGGATACGCAGTATTTT.

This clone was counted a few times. CDR3 nucleotide sequence: TGTGCCATCAGTCAACCATCGGGACAGGGTCAAGATGGCTACACCTTC. Encoded protein: CAISQPSGQGQDGYTF. The chain combines TRBV10-3 with TRBJ1-2; 9 bases agree with TRBD1. V trimming: 5 bases; J trimming: 6 bases; junction bases outside the gene matches: 13. This CDR3 spans 16 amino acids. From germline, CDR1 is ENHRY and CDR2 SYGVKD.

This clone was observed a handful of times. CDR3 loop: CAWSVPAGEGYTF. CDR3 bases: TGTGCCTGGAGTGTACCCGCAGGGGAGGGCTACACCTTC. The V gene is TRBV30, the J gene TRBJ1-2, with D tentatively TRBD1 (6 bases). The CDR3 length is 13 residues. Germline V CDR1 and CDR2: GTSNPN, SVGIG (reference sequence). The V end was cut by 0 bases, the J end by 8 bases, with 13 bases between.

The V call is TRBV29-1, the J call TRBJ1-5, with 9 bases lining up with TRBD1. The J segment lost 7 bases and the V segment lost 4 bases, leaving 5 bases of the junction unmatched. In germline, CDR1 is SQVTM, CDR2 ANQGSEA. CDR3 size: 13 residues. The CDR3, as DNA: TGCAGCGTTGGGGACAGGGTCTACCAGCCCCAGCATTTT. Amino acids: CSVGDRVYQPQHF.

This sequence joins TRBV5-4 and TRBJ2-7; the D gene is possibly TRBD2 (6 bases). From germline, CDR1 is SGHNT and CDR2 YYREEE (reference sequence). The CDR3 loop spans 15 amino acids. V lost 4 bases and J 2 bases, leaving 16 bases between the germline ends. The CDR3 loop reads CASSRRGAGTYEQYF. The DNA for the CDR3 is TGTGCCAGCAGCCGCCGCGGGGCGGGGACCTACGAGCAGTACTTC.

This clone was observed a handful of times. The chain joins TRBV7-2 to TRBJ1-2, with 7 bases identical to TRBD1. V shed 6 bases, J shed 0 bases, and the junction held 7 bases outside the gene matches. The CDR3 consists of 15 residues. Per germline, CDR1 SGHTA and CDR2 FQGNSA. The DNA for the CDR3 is TGTGCCAGCAGGCCTCCGGGACAGCCTAACTATGGCTACACCTTC. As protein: CASRPPGQPNYGYTF.

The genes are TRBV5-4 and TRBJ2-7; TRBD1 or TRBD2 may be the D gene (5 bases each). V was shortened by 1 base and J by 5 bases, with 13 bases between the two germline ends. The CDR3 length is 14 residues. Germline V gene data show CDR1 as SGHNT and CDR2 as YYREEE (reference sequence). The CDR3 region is CASSLPGRNHEQYF. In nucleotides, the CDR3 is TGTGCCAGCAGCTTGCCGGGACGGAATCACGAGCAGTACTTC.

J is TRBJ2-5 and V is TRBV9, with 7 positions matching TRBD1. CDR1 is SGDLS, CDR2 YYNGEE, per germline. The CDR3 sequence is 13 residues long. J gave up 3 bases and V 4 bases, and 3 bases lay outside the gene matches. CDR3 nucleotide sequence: TGTGCCAGCAGCTTACAGGGGAAAGAGACCCAGTACTTC. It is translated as CASSLQGKETQYF.

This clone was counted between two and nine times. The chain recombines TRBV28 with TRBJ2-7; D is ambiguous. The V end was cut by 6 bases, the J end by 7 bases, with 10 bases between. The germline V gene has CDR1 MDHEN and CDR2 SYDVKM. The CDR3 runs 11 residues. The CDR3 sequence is CASSLKLEQYF. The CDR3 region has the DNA TGTGCCAGCAGCCTCAAATTAGAGCAGTACTTC. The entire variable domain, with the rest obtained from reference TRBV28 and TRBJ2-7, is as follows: DVKVTQSSRYLVKRTGEKVFLECVQDMDHENMFWYRQDPGLGLRLIYFSYDVKMKEKGDIPEGYSVSREKKERFSLILESASTNQTSMYLCASSLKLEQYFGPGTRLTVT.

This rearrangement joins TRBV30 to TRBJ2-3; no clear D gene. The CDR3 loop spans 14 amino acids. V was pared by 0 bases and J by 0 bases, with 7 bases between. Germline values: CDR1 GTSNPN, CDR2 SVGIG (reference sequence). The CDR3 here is CAWSVKVSTDTQYF. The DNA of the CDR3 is TGTGCCTGGAGTGTAAAGGTCAGCACAGATACGCAGTATTTT.